A selection of T cell receptor beta chains follows, all from one sample in a study of T cell responses to AZD1222 COVID-19 vaccine. Sequencing was performed with immunoSEQ multiplex PCR; in TCRdb, only in-frame clones are kept and a portion is missing. The sample contains about 97,000 clones, approximately 90% of which appear only once. The source material was peripheral blood, sampled on day 0 of AZD1222 vaccination. The receptors shown here come from an adult in good health. Both conserved end residues are part of each CDR3. A D gene is named only where the DNA matches it firmly. A clone size is listed for some rows: how often the clone was seen (once, few, many), or a class if it is expanded.

abundance | d_gene | j_gene | v_gene | CDR3aa | CDR3nt
NA | NA | TRBJ2-3 | TRBV12-3/TRBV12-4 | CASSRFTDTQYF | TGTGCCAGCAGTCGATTCACAGATACGCAGTATTTT
NA | NA | TRBJ2-5 | TRBV30 | CAWSVEVAGSGTQYF | TGTGCCTGGAGTGTAGAGGTCGCAGGGTCGGGGACCCAGTACTTC
NA | NA | TRBJ2-2 | TRBV12-2 | CASRPRDKQNTGELFF | TGTGCAAGTCGCCCGAGGGACAAACAGAACACCGGGGAGCTGTTTTTT
NA | NA | TRBJ2-2 | TRBV7-2 | CASSHPTGELFF | TGTGCCAGCAGCCACCCGACCGGGGAGCTGTTTTTT
NA | NA | TRBJ1-1 | TRBV5-8 | CASNPGRDGTEAFF | TGTGCCAGCAACCCTGGACGGGATGGCACTGAAGCTTTCTTT
NA | NA | TRBJ1-5 | TRBV6-1 | CASSDRGSNQPQHF | TGTGCCAGCAGTGACAGGGGAAGCAATCAGCCCCAGCATTTT
NA | NA | TRBJ1-2 | TRBV4-1 | CASSQDAWGLGYTF | TGCGCCAGCAGCCAAGACGCCTGGGGCCTCGGCTACACCTTC
NA | TRBD2 | TRBJ2-1 | TRBV24-1 | CATSDPGLGSRNEQFF | TGTGCCACCAGTGATCCGGGACTAGGATCGCGCAATGAGCAGTTCTTC
NA | NA | TRBJ2-5 | TRBV2 | CASKTDGGETQYF | TGTGCCAGCAAAACAGACGGGGGAGAGACCCAGTACTTC
NA | TRBD1 | TRBJ2-5 | TRBV7-2 | CASSLGQGETQYF | TGTGCCAGCAGCCTGGGACAGGGAGAGACCCAGTACTTC
NA | NA | TRBJ2-1 | TRBV18 | CASSPPSLKDNEQFF | TGTGCCAGCTCACCACCGAGTCTCAAAGACAATGAGCAGTTCTTC
NA | NA | TRBJ1-2 | TRBV5-1 | CASSLVAGAADGYTF | TGCGCCAGCAGCTTGGTTGCAGGGGCGGCGGATGGCTACACCTTC
NA | NA | TRBJ2-7 | TRBV10-3 | CAISGGEEAYEQYF | TGTGCCATCAGTGGAGGAGAGGAGGCTTACGAGCAGTACTTC
NA | NA | TRBJ2-1 | TRBV6-5 | CASRRPEVNEQFF | TGTGCCAGCAGACGACCCGAAGTGAATGAGCAGTTCTTC
NA | NA | TRBJ2-1 | TRBV9 | CASSALARHFRGYEQFF | TGTGCCAGCAGCGCCCTAGCCCGGCATTTTCGGGGGTATGAGCAGTTCTTC
NA | TRBD2 | TRBJ2-3 | TRBV14 | CASSRGGRLSTDTQYF | TGTGCCAGCAGCCGAGGCGGGAGACTTAGCACAGATACGCAGTATTTT
NA | NA | TRBJ2-1 | TRBV7-9 | CASSSTIQGNLGNEQFF | TGTGCCAGCAGCTCGACTATACAGGGTAATCTCGGGAATGAGCAGTTCTTC
NA | TRBD2 | TRBJ2-6 | TRBV27 | CASSSRLAGPLSGANVLTF | TGTGCCAGCAGTTCGAGACTAGCGGGACCTCTCTCTGGGGCCAACGTCCTGACTTTC
few | NA | TRBJ2-3 | TRBV28 | CASSSWTFSTDTQYF | TGTGCCAGCAGTTCATGGACCTTCAGCACAGATACGCAGTATTTT
NA | NA | TRBJ2-2 | TRBV7-2 | CASSLRTVGELFF | TGTGCCAGCAGCTTACGGACAGTCGGGGAGCTGTTTTTT
NA | NA | TRBJ2-3 | TRBV11-3 | CASSLAMLTASTDTQYF | TGTGCCAGCAGCTTAGCGATGCTGACCGCTAGCACAGATACGCAGTATTTT
NA | NA | TRBJ2-2 | TRBV30 | CAWSVAGELFF | TGTGCCTGGAGTGTGGCCGGGGAGCTGTTTTTT
few | NA | TRBJ2-7 | TRBV4-3 | CASSQGRGQGTYEQYF | TGCGCCAGCAGCCAGGGGCGAGGGCAGGGGACCTACGAGCAGTACTTC
NA | TRBD1 | TRBJ2-7 | TRBV18 | CASSPPGQGSYEQYF | TGTGCCAGCTCACCACCGGGACAGGGTTCGTACGAGCAGTACTTC
NA | NA | TRBJ2-3 | TRBV2 | CASRVLDTQYF | TGTGCCAGCAGGGTGTTAGATACGCAGTATTTT
NA | NA | TRBJ2-3 | TRBV9 | CASSVGGSPSTDTQYF | TGTGCCAGCAGCGTAGGAGGTAGCCCTAGCACAGATACGCAGTATTTT
NA | NA | TRBJ2-3 | TRBV19 | CASSNSGGPDTQYF | TGTGCCAGTAGTAACTCCGGAGGCCCAGATACGCAGTATTTT
NA | NA | TRBJ2-1 | TRBV2 | CASSELGQGQFF | TGTGCCAGCAGTGAATTAGGGCAGGGGCAGTTCTTC
NA | NA | TRBJ2-7 | TRBV28 | CASSFRDGASYEQYF | TGTGCCAGCAGTTTCCGGGACGGAGCGAGCTACGAGCAGTACTTC
NA | TRBD2 | TRBJ2-3 | TRBV29-1 | CSVELTSGNTDTQYF | TGCAGCGTTGAACTGACTAGCGGGAACACAGATACGCAGTATTTT
NA | NA | TRBJ1-1 | TRBV28 | CASSTAGFPIRAFF | TGTGCCAGCAGCACGGCAGGGTTCCCGATTCGGGCTTTCTTT
NA | NA | TRBJ1-1 | TRBV9 | CASSVVGAREAFF | TGTGCCAGCAGCGTAGTTGGGGCACGGGAAGCTTTCTTT
NA | NA | TRBJ2-2 | TRBV11-2 | CASSSGVRYNTGELFF | TGTGCCAGCAGCTCAGGGGTTCGGTATAACACCGGGGAGCTGTTTTTT
NA | NA | TRBJ2-2 | TRBV28 | CASSSFGELFF | TGTGCCAGCAGTTCCTTCGGGGAGCTGTTTTTT
once | TRBD1 | TRBJ2-7 | TRBV10-1 | CASIPTGSHEQYF | TGCGCCAGCATCCCGACAGGGTCCCACGAGCAGTACTTC
NA | NA | TRBJ1-3 | TRBV18 | CASSPFGSGTGNTIYF | TGTGCCAGCTCACCGTTCGGTTCTGGCACTGGAAACACCATATATTTT
NA | TRBD1 | TRBJ1-2 | TRBV2 | CASRQMTGGRDDYGYTF | TGTGCCAGCCGTCAGATGACAGGGGGCAGGGATGACTATGGCTACACCTTC
NA | NA | TRBJ1-2 | TRBV5-1 | CASSPEGHGYTF | TGCGCCAGCAGCCCGGAGGGGCATGGCTACACCTTC
NA | TRBD2 | TRBJ2-7 | TRBV29-1 | CSAGGLAGISYEQYF | TGCAGCGCTGGGGGGCTAGCGGGCATCTCCTACGAGCAGTACTTC
NA | NA | TRBJ1-1 | TRBV29-1 | CSVPGVISDTEAFF | TGCAGCGTCCCTGGGGTCATCTCGGACACTGAAGCTTTCTTT
NA | NA | TRBJ2-7 | TRBV12-5 | CASGEMQGGLYEQYF | TGTGCTAGTGGAGAAATGCAGGGTGGTCTCTACGAGCAGTACTTC
NA | NA | TRBJ2-4 | TRBV2 | CASSDTLAKNIQYF | TGTGCCAGCAGTGATACCTTAGCCAAAAACATTCAGTACTTC
NA | NA | TRBJ1-1 | TRBV7-3 | CASSPGTVNTEAFF | TGTGCCAGCAGCCCCGGGACGGTGAACACTGAAGCTTTCTTT
NA | NA | TRBJ2-1 | TRBV5-4 | CASSLGHNEQFF | TGTGCCAGCAGCTTGGGACACAATGAGCAGTTCTTC
once | NA | TRBJ1-6 | TRBV6-6 | CASTNAEWSPLHF | TGTGCCAGCACCAATGCTGAATGGTCACCCCTCCACTTT
NA | NA | TRBJ1-2 | TRBV28 | CASSPNRVLGYTF | TGTGCCAGCAGTCCAAACAGGGTCCTGGGCTACACCTTC
NA | NA | TRBJ1-5 | TRBV2 | CASSEEGVNPLSNQPQHF | TGTGCCAGCAGTGAGGAGGGGGTCAACCCTCTTAGCAATCAGCCCCAGCATTTT
NA | NA | TRBJ1-2 | TRBV7-9 | CASSLETGDYGYTF | TGTGCCAGCAGCTTAGAAACGGGGGACTATGGCTACACCTTC
once | NA | TRBJ1-3 | TRBV30 | CAWSWVASGNTIYF | TGTGCCTGGAGTTGGGTTGCCTCTGGAAACACCATATATTTT
NA | TRBD2 | TRBJ2-2 | TRBV7-2 | CASSLGSLAGEAGELFF | TGTGCCAGCAGCTTAGGTTCTCTAGCGGGAGAGGCCGGGGAGCTGTTTTTT
NA | NA | TRBJ1-2 | TRBV7-2 | CASSLVGLAYGYTF | TGTGCCAGCAGCTTAGTGGGTCTAGCGTATGGCTACACCTTC
NA | NA | TRBJ2-7 | TRBV4-3 | CASSQDVSPPIYEQYF | TGCGCCAGCAGCCAAGATGTGTCACCCCCCATCTACGAGCAGTACTTC